This T cell receptor (beta chain) was sequenced for a study of T cell responses to AZD1222 COVID-19 vaccine. Germline V CDR1 and CDR2: LNHDA, SQIVND (reference sequence). The CDR3 sequence is 12 residues long. Unmatched junction bases numbered 5, after V lost 8 bases and J lost 8 bases. Study-wide points: Donors, mostly white British, included more females; clonal diversity was possibly underestimated. Seropositivity was recorded at baseline in only a handful of AZD1222 recipients. All repertoire sampling was performed exclusively after the peak T cell response. Along spike, vaccine-associated CD4 TCRs were found throughout, with dominance at 160-218 and 743-854.

With respect to this clone: Its matching antigen is unknown.

Here immunoSEQ multiplex PCR was the method, and the copy in TCRdb shows in-frame clones only, minus some. The sample shows about 110,000 clones, 89% of them seen only once. The chain combines TRBV19 with TRBJ1-2; 10 bases align to TRBD1. Source: peripheral blood, taken on day 0 of MenACWY control vaccination. This clonotype originated in an adult in good health. DNA for the CDR3: TGTGCCAGTGACGACAGGGGGCCCGGCTACACCTTC. This encodes CASDDRGPGYTF.